Below, one T cell receptor (beta chain) is given with its context. This clonotype was seen ten or more times. Its cognate antigen has yet to be identified. No qualities accompany the bases; no much larger clone lies one base away. This entry comes from a study of molecular identifiers for immune sequencing clone quantification (dated by TCRdb to 2017 to 2018). Regarding the research as a whole: For a replicate experiment, RNA from approximately 20,000 or 100,000 naive CD8 T cells was divided into five aliquots, and four of the five aliquots were sequenced. This methods study used CD8 T cells to benchmark TCR RNA copy counting and molecular-identifier clustering-based TCR repertoire sequencing (MIDCIRS).

Results the study describes overall, beyond this receptor: Identical TCR molecules sharing a barcode could cause highly expanded clone sizes to be underestimated. In CMV-specific effector cells, clones with more than 20 RNA copies accounted for over 99% of molecules, whereas in naive cells such clones accounted for under 1%. The naive libraries included spiked-in Jurkat TCR RNA (around 10 copies' worth), and this RNA is not part of the donor repertoire. About 3 recovered TCR RNA copies per cell were obtained by modeling, versus approximately 9 by digital PCR, implying a capture efficiency of about 30%. Spiked-in Jurkat TCR RNA equivalent to a single cell was reported to be detectable even among approximately 1 million naive CD8 T cells. Without barcode sub-clustering, chimeric consensus sequences inflated TCR diversity; chimeras reached as high as 47%.

Libraries of naive CD8 T cells were built from about 20,000 to 1,000,000 sorted cells, with 10%, 30% or 50% of the purified RNA used. Naive CD8 T cells, defined as CD8+CD4-CCR7+CD45RA+, were FACS-sorted into RLT Plus buffer on a BD FACSAria II. To test detection sensitivity, Jurkat RNA equal to approximately ten TCR copies was added to samples of about 20,000-1,000,000 naive CD8 T cells. CD8 T cells were enriched using RosetteSep CD8+ T Cell Enrichment Cocktail and Ficoll-Paque, and the enriched cells then underwent ACK red cell lysis. Receptor libraries were prepared by PCR. The sequencer listed for this sample is Illumina HiSeq 4000. Preparation of bulk TCR libraries followed a previously described approach, with the TCR primers listed in Table S5. Purification of total RNA was performed with the Qiagen AllPrep DNA/RNA kit. Reads from multiple sequencing runs of the same library were pooled before analysis. The authors' pipeline ran thus. Reads were retained only if the reads had an exact TCR constant sequence, and the retained reads were trimmed to 150 nt and grouped according to their 12-nt molecular barcodes. Reads within each barcode group were sub-clustered using a 15% Levenshtein threshold, and quality-weighted consensus sequences were constructed for each RNA molecule. Non-functional sequences were discarded, and so were lower-count sequences lying one edit away from another sequence. Based on fitting two negative binomial distributions, any barcode sub-cluster with under 20% of the maximum read count was discarded. TCRdb ran its own pipeline on the public reads, namely fastp trimming at Q25 and MiXCR clone calling, and kept in-frame beta chains. Identical CDR3 proteins give one entry, which carries the most common genes and DNA. It is TCRdb's table, rather than the study itself, that gives the V and J calls and clone size. This sample gives about 70,000 distinct CDR3 sequences in total; around 18% of them show up just once. Together, the top ten hold about 1.6% of the sample.

CDR1 and CDR2 are read off the germline V gene as SGHAT and FQNNGV. V sheds 5 bases and J sheds 5 bases, leaving 13 bases between their ends. The CDR3 covers 14 residues, taking in both the cysteine and the phenylalanine. The entry retains the CDR3 DNA only, 42 bases that are in frame from base 1. Here the chain combines TRBV11-2 and TRBJ2-1; the D gene lacks a confident call. The receptor's source is a human donor in good health. Some libraries in this study had Jurkat cell RNA spiked in. Sequencing was performed on naive CD8+ T cells from blood, with Jurkat cell RNA spiked in. Interpreted using the paper, the cell subset or site label stands for: FACS-sorted CD8+CD4-CCR7+CD45RA+ naive T cells. The nucleotide sequence reads as follows: TGTGCCAGCAGCGTGGTCGGGCGACACAATGAGCAGTTCTTC. This codes for CASSVVGRHNEQFF.